This T cell receptor (beta chain) was identified during a study of Graves' ophthalmopathy and Graves' hyperthyroidism. V was pared by 7 bases and J by 0 bases, with 16 bases between. This CDR3 has 14 amino acids. The germline V gene has CDR1 SQVTM and CDR2 ANQGSEA. Amplification from RNA transcripts yielded the TCR beta CDR3 regions. RT-PCR with HTBI primers came first, then second-round multiplex PCR. TCRdb redid the calling of the multiplex PCR reads with MiXCR, one entry per CDR3 protein. The sample yields 400,000 to 450,000 distinct CDR3 sequences, over 20% seen once. The chain joins TRBV29-1 to TRBJ2-7, with TRBD1 as a possible D gene (6 bases). The sample comprised peripheral blood. This TCR derives from a woman under 30 with stable Graves' hyperthyroidism. The CDR3, as DNA: TGCAGCGCTGGGGGCGACCGAAGCTCCTACGAGCAGTACTTC. Its translation is CSAGGDRSSYEQYF.